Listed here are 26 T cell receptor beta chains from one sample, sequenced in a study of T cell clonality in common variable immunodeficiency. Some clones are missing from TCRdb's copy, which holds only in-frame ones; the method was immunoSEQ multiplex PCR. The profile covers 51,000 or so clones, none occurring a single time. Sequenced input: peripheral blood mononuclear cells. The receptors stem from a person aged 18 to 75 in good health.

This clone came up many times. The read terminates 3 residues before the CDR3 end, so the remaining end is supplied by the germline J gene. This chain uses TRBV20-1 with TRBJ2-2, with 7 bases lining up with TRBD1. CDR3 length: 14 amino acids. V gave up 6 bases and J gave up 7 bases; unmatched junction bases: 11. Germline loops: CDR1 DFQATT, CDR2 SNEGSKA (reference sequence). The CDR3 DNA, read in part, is TGCAGTGCGTCAAACAGGGGACCGGGCGGGGAG. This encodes CSASNRGPGGE. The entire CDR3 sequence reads CSASNRGPGGELFF.

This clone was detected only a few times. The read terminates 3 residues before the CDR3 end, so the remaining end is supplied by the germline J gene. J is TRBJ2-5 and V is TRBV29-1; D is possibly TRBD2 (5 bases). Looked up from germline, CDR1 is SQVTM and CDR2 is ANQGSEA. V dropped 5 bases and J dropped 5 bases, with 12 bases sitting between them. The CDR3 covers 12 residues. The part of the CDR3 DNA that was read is TGCAGCGTTTTGACTATCCTCGAGACC. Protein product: CSVLTILET. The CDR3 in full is CSVLTILETQYF.

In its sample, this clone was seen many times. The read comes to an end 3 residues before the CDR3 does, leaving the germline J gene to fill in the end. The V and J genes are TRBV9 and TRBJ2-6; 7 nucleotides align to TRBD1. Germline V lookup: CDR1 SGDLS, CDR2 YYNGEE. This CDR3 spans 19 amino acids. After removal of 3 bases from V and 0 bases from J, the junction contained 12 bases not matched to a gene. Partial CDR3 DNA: TGTGCCAGCAGCGCAGTTACCTCGGGACAGTCCTCTGGGGCCAACGTC. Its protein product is CASSAVTSGQSSGANV. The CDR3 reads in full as CASSAVTSGQSSGANVLTF.

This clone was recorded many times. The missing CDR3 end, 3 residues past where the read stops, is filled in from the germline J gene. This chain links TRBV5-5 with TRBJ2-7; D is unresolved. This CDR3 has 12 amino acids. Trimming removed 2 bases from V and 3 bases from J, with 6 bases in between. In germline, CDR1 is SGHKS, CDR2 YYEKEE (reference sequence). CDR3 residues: CASSLQGYEQYF. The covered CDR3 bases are TGTGCCAGCAGCTTACAAGGCTACGAG.

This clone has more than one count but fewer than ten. The part of the CDR3 DNA that was read is TGTGCCAGCAGCCCTGCAGGCGATTCACCC. It specifies CASSPAGDSP. In full, the CDR3 reads CASSPAGDSPLHF. The chain couples TRBV7-3 to TRBJ1-6, with D unclear. The CDR3 extends 3 residues past the end of the read, so its final part is completed from the germline J gene. CDR1 and CDR2 from the germline V gene are SGHTA and FQGTGA. Trimming pared 5 bases from V and 8 bases from J, leaving 10 bases between. This CDR3 comprises 13 residues.

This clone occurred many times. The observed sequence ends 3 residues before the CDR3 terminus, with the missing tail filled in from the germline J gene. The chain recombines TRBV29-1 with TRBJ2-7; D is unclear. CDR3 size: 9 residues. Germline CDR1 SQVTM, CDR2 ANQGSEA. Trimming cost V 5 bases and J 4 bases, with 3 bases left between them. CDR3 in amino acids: CSVYYEQYF. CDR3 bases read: TGCAGCGTTTATTACGAG.

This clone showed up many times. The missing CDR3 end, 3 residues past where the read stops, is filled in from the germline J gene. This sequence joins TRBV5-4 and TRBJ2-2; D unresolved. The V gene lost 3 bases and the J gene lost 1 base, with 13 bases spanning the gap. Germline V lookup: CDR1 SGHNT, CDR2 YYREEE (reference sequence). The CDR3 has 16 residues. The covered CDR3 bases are TGTGCCAGCAGCTCGACCAGGTTGATGAACACCGGGGAG. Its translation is CASSSTRLMNTGE. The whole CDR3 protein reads CASSSTRLMNTGELFF.

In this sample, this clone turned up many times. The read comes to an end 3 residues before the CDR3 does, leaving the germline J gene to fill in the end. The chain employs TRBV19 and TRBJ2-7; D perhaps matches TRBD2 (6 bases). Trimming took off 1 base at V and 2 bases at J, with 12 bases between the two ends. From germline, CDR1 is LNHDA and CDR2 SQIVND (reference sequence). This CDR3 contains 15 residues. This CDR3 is CASSIGGVTTYEQYF. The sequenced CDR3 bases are TGTGCCAGTAGTATAGGGGGGGTAACAACCTACGAG.

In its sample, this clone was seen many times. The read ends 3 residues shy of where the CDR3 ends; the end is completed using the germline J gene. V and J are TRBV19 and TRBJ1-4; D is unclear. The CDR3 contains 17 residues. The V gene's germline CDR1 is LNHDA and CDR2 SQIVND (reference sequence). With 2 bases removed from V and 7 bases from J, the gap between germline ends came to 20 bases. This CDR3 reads CASSIYPPPTRIEKLFF. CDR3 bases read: TGTGCCAGTAGTATATACCCTCCCCCGACACGTATTGAAAAA.

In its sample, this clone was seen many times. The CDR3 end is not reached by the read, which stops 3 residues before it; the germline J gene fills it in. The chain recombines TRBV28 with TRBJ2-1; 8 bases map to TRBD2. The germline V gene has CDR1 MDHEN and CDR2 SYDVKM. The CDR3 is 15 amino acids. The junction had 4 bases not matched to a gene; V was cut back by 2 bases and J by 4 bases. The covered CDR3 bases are TGTGCCAGCAGTTTAGCGGGAGGAAGGTACAATGAG. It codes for CASSLAGGRYNE. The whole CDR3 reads CASSLAGGRYNEQFF.

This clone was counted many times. The part of the CDR3 DNA that was read is TGTGCCACCAAACAGGGTTTAAGCTATGGC. Amino acids: CATKQGLSYG. The complete CDR3 sequence is CATKQGLSYGYTF. The chain links TRBV18 to TRBJ1-2; a weak D match, TRBD1 (6 bases). The observed sequence ends 3 residues before the CDR3 terminus, with the missing tail filled in from the germline J gene. V was trimmed by 10 bases and J by 4 bases, leaving 16 bases between them. The germline gives CDR1 KGHSH, CDR2 LQKENI. The CDR3 contains 13 residues.

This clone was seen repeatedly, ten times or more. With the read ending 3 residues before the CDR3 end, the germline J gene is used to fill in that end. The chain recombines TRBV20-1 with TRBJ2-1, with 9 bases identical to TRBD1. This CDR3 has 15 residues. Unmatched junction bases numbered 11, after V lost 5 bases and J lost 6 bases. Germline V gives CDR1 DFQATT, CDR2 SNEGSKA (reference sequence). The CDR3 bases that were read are TGCAGTGCTTATACCGGGACAGGGAGAAGCAATGAG. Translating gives CSAYTGTGRSNE. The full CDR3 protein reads CSAYTGTGRSNEQFF.

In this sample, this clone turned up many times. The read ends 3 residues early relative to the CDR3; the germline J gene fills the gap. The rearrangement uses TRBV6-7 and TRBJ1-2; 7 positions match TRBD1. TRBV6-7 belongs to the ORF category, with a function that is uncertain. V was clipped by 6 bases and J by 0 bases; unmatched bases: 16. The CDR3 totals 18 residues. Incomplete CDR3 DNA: TGTGCCAGCAGGCCAAGTCCTCACAGGGGTCAAGCTAACTATGGC. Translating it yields CASRPSPHRGQANYG. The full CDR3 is CASRPSPHRGQANYGYTF.

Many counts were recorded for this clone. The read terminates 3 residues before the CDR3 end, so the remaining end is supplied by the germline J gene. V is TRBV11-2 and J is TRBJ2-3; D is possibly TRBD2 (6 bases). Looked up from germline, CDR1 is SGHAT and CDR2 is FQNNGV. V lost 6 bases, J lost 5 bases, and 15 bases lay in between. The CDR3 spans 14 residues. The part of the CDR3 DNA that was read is TGTGCCAGCAGGATGGGCGGGGTGTTAGATACG. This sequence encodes CASRMGGVLDT. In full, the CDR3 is CASRMGGVLDTQYF.

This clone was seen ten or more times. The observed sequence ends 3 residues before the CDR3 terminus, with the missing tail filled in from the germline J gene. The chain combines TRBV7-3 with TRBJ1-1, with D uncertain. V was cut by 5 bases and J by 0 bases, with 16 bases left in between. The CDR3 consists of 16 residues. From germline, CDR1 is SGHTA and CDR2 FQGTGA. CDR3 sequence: CASSLTGSPLNTEAFF. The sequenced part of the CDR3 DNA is TGTGCCAGCAGCCTGACCGGGTCCCCATTGAACACTGAA.

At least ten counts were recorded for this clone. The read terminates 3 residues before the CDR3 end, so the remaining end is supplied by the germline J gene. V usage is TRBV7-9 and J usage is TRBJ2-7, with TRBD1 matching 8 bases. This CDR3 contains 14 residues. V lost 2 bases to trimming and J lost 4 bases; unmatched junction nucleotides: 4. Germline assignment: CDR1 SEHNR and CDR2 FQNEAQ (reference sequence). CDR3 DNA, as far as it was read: TGTGCCAGCAGCTTATCAGGGGGCGGTTACGAG. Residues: CASSLSGGGYE. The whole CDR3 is CASSLSGGGYEQYF.

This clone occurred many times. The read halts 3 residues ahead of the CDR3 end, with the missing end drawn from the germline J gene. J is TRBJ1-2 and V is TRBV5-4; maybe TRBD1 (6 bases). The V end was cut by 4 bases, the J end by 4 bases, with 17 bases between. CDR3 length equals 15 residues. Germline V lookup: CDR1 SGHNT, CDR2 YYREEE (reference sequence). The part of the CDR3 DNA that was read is TGTGCCAGCAGCCAACCAAGGGGGGGCGGCTATGGC. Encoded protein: CASSQPRGGGYG. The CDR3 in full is CASSQPRGGGYGYTF. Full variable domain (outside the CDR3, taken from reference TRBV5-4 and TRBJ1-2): ETGVTQSPTHLIKTRGQQVTLRCSSQSGHNTVSWYQQALGQGPQFIFQYYREEENGRGNFPPRFSGLQFPNYSSELNVNALELDDSALYLCASSQPRGGGYGYTFGSGTRLTVV.

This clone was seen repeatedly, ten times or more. The covered CDR3 bases are TGTGCCAGCAGCCCGATACAGGGTGCCGGC. Its protein product is CASSPIQGAG. The whole CDR3 sequence reads CASSPIQGAGYTF. The chain recombines TRBV7-3 with TRBJ1-2, with D maybe TRBD1 (6 bases). The read ends 3 residues before the CDR3 terminus; that terminus is restored from the germline J gene. CDR1 is SGHTA, CDR2 FQGTGA, per germline. This CDR3 has 13 residues.

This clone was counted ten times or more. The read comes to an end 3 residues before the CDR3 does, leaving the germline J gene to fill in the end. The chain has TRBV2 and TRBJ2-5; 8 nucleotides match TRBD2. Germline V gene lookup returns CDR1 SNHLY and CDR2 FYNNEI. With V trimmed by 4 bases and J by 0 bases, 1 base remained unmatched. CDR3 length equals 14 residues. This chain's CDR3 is CASSGSGDQETQYF. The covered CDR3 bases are TGTGCCAGCAGTGGTAGCGGGGACCAAGAGACC.

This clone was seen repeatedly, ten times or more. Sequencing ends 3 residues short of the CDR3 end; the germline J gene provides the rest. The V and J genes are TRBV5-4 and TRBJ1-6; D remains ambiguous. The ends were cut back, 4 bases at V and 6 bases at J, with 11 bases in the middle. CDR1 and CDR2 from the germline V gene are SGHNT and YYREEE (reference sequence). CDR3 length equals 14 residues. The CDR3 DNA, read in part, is TGTGCCAGCAGCCCGAACACCGTTAATTCACCC. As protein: CASSPNTVNSP. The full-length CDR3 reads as CASSPNTVNSPLHF.

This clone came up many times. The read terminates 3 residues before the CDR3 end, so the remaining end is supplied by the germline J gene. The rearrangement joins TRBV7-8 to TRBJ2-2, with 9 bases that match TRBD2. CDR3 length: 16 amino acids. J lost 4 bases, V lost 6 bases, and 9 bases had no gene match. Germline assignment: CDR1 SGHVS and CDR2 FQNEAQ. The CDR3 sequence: CASSYIAGAVTGELFF. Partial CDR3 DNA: TGTGCCAGCAGTTACATAGCGGGGGCCGTCACCGGGGAG. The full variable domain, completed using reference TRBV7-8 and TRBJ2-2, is GAGVSQSPRYKVAKRGQDVALRCDPISGHVSLFWYQQALGQGPEFLTYFQNEAQLDKSGLPSDRFFAERPEGSVSTLKIQRTQQEDSAVYLCASSYIAGAVTGELFFGEGSRLTVL.

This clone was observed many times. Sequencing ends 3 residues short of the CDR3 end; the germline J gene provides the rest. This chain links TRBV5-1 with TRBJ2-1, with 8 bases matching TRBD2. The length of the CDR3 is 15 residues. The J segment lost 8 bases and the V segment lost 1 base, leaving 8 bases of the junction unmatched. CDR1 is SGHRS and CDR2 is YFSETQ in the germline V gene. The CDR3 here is CASSLFPGGVDEQFF. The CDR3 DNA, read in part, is TGCGCCAGCAGCTTGTTTCCGGGGGGGGTAGATGAG.

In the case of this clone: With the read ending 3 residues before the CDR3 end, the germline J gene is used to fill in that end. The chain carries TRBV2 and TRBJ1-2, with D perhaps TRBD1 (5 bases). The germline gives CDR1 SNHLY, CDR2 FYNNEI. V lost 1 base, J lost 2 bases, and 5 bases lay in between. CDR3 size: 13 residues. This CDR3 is CASSEEGNYGYTF. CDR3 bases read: TGTGCCAGCAGTGAAGAGGGGAACTATGGC. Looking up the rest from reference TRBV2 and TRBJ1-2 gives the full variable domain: EPEVTQTPSHQVTQMGQEVILRCVPISNHLYFYWYRQILGQKVEFLVSFYNNEISEKSEIFDDQFSVERPDGSNFTLKIRSTKLEDSAMYFCASSEEGNYGYTFGSGTRLTVV.

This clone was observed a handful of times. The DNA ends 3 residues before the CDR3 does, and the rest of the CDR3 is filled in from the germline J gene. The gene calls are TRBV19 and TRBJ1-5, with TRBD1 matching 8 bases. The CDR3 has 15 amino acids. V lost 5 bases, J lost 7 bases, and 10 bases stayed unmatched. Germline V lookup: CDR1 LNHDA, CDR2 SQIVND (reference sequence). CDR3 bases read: TGTGCCAGTAGTGCCCAGGGGGCGCGGAACCAGCCC. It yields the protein CASSAQGARNQP. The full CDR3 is CASSAQGARNQPQHF. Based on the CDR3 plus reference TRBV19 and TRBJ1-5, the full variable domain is DGGITQSPKYLFRKEGQNVTLSCEQNLNHDAMYWYRQDPGQGLRLIYYSQIVNDFQKGDIAEGYSVSREKKESFPLTVTSAQKNPTAFYLCASSAQGARNQPQHFGDGTRLSIL.

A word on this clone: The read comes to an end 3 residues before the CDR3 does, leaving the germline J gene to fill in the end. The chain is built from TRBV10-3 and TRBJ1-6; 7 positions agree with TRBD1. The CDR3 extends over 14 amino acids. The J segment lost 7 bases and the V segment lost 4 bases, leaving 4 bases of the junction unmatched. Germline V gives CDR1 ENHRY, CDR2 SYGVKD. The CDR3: CAISGQGENSPLHF. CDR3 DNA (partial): TGTGCCATCAGTGGACAGGGTGAGAATTCACCC.

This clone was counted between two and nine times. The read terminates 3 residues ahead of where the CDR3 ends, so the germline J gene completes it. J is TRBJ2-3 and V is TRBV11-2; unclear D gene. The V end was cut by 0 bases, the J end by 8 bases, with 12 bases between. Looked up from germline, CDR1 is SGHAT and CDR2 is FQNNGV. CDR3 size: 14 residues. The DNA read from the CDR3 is TGTGCCAGCAGCTTAGATTGGTCAGCAGGTACG. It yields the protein CASSLDWSAGT. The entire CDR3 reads CASSLDWSAGTQYF.